A selection of T cell receptor beta chains follows, all from one sample in a study of blood T cell repertoires in COVID-19. TCRdb keeps only in-frame clones here, not all; method: immunoSEQ multiplex PCR. Altogether some 320,000 clones are present, roughly nine tenths being singletons, with the ten largest covering roughly 10%. Input material: peripheral blood. These receptors all come from a woman aged 25 to 45 with COVID-19, enrolled during active disease. Both conserved end residues are part of each CDR3. The order of the fields is V gene, clone size, J gene, D gene, CDR3 protein, CDR3 DNA. A D gene is named only where the DNA matches it firmly. Rows give clone size only sometimes, using once, few, many, or a class for an expanded clone.

V gene: TRBV5-1; clone size: -; J gene: TRBJ1-1; D gene: -; CDR3 protein: CASSRDGEMAFF; CDR3 DNA: TGCGCCAGCAGCCGAGACGGGGAGATGGCTTTCTTT
V gene: TRBV3-1/TRBV3-2; clone size: -; J gene: TRBJ2-3; D gene: TRBD2; CDR3 protein: CASSSGTSAEDTQYF; CDR3 DNA: TGTGCCAGCAGCTCCGGGACTAGCGCCGAAGATACGCAGTATTTT
V gene: TRBV29-1; clone size: -; J gene: TRBJ1-2; D gene: TRBD1; CDR3 protein: CSVQRGTGDGYTF; CDR3 DNA: TGCAGCGTCCAGAGGGGGACAGGGGATGGCTACACCTTC
V gene: TRBV30; clone size: -; J gene: TRBJ1-2; D gene: -; CDR3 protein: CAWGGASSYGYTF; CDR3 DNA: TGTGCCTGGGGGGGGGCATCAAGCTATGGCTACACCTTC
V gene: TRBV3-1/TRBV3-2; clone size: -; J gene: TRBJ1-3; D gene: -; CDR3 protein: CASSQDKLGPRGEGNTIYF; CDR3 DNA: TGTGCCAGCAGCCAAGATAAGCTCGGCCCGCGGGGAGAAGGAAACACCATATATTTT
V gene: TRBV10-1; clone size: -; J gene: TRBJ2-3; D gene: TRBD1; CDR3 protein: CASSEGTGSTQYF; CDR3 DNA: TGCGCCAGCAGTGAGGGGACAGGGTCTACGCAGTATTTT
V gene: TRBV6-5; clone size: -; J gene: TRBJ2-4; D gene: TRBD1; CDR3 protein: CASSPRQGRGNIQYF; CDR3 DNA: TGTGCCAGCAGCCCCAGACAGGGCCGTGGAAACATTCAGTACTTC
V gene: TRBV5-1; clone size: -; J gene: TRBJ1-3; D gene: -; CDR3 protein: CASSQSFLRTTGNTIYF; CDR3 DNA: TGCGCCAGCAGCCAAAGCTTTTTACGGACAACTGGAAACACCATATATTTT
V gene: TRBV10-2; clone size: -; J gene: TRBJ1-5; D gene: -; CDR3 protein: CASSESTRGNQPQHF; CDR3 DNA: TGCGCCAGCAGTGAGTCCACGAGGGGCAATCAGCCCCAGCATTTT
V gene: TRBV7-6; clone size: -; J gene: TRBJ2-3; D gene: TRBD2; CDR3 protein: CASSLGLARTDTQYF; CDR3 DNA: TGTGCCAGCAGCCTCGGACTAGCGAGGACAGATACGCAGTATTTT
V gene: TRBV18; clone size: -; J gene: TRBJ1-2; D gene: -; CDR3 protein: CASSPSTGVYGYTF; CDR3 DNA: TGTGCCAGCTCACCTTCGACAGGAGTCTATGGCTACACCTTC
V gene: TRBV5-1; clone size: few; J gene: TRBJ2-7; D gene: TRBD2; CDR3 protein: CASSLGGQSGGGEQYF; CDR3 DNA: TGCGCCAGCAGCTTGGGAGGGCAAAGCGGGGGAGGAGAGCAGTACTTC
V gene: TRBV19; clone size: once; J gene: TRBJ1-4; D gene: -; CDR3 protein: CASSREGAAEKLFF; CDR3 DNA: TGTGCCAGTAGTCGGGAGGGAGCTGCTGAAAAACTGTTTTTT
V gene: TRBV5-1; clone size: -; J gene: TRBJ2-3; D gene: TRBD2; CDR3 protein: CASSLHSLRAGGYTDTQYF; CDR3 DNA: TGCGCCAGCAGCTTACACTCCCTACGAGCGGGGGGATACACAGATACGCAGTATTTT
V gene: TRBV4-2; clone size: -; J gene: TRBJ2-1; D gene: -; CDR3 protein: CASSQDAGHSYNEQFF; CDR3 DNA: TGTGCCAGCAGCCAAGACGCGGGGCACTCCTACAATGAGCAGTTCTTC
V gene: TRBV6-5; clone size: -; J gene: TRBJ1-2; D gene: -; CDR3 protein: CASTPGGNYGYTF; CDR3 DNA: TGTGCCAGCACCCCCGGGGGTAACTATGGCTACACCTTC
V gene: TRBV27; clone size: -; J gene: TRBJ2-2; D gene: -; CDR3 protein: CASSSTGELFF; CDR3 DNA: TGTGCCAGCAGCTCCACCGGGGAGCTGTTTTTT
V gene: TRBV24-1; clone size: -; J gene: TRBJ2-5; D gene: -; CDR3 protein: CATSDYGTPGGYQETQYF; CDR3 DNA: TGTGCCACCAGTGACTATGGGACACCCGGGGGGTACCAAGAGACCCAGTACTTC
V gene: TRBV18; clone size: -; J gene: TRBJ1-5; D gene: -; CDR3 protein: CASSPSTSLYQPQHF; CDR3 DNA: TGTGCCAGCTCACCATCAACGAGTCTGTATCAGCCCCAGCATTTT
V gene: TRBV25-1; clone size: -; J gene: TRBJ1-1; D gene: -; CDR3 protein: CASSLGEVTEAFF; CDR3 DNA: TGTGCCAGCAGCCTCGGGGAAGTCACTGAAGCTTTCTTT
V gene: TRBV10-3; clone size: -; J gene: TRBJ2-7; D gene: TRBD2; CDR3 protein: CAASGGGSYEQYF; CDR3 DNA: TGTGCCGCCTCCGGGGGGGGTAGCTACGAGCAGTACTTC
V gene: TRBV19; clone size: -; J gene: TRBJ1-2; D gene: -; CDR3 protein: CASTPIGEFYGYTF; CDR3 DNA: TGTGCCAGTACCCCGATCGGGGAGTTCTATGGCTACACCTTC
V gene: TRBV13; clone size: -; J gene: TRBJ2-7; D gene: -; CDR3 protein: CASSLEDRNEQYF; CDR3 DNA: TGTGCCAGCAGCTTAGAGGACAGAAACGAGCAGTACTTC
V gene: TRBV27; clone size: -; J gene: TRBJ2-1; D gene: -; CDR3 protein: CASSLHGGSSYNEQFF; CDR3 DNA: TGTGCCAGCAGTCTCCACGGGGGTAGCTCCTACAATGAGCAGTTCTTC
V gene: TRBV27; clone size: -; J gene: TRBJ1-6; D gene: -; CDR3 protein: CASSRRDFSSYNSPLHF; CDR3 DNA: TGTGCCAGCAGCCGGAGGGACTTTAGCTCCTATAATTCACCCCTCCACTTT
V gene: TRBV5-6; clone size: once; J gene: TRBJ2-7; D gene: TRBD2; CDR3 protein: CASSLASSGALGF; CDR3 DNA: TGTGCCAGCAGCTTGGCCTCTAGCGGGGCCTTGGGCTTC
V gene: TRBV12-3/TRBV12-4; clone size: -; J gene: TRBJ1-5; D gene: -; CDR3 protein: CASSQSNQPQHF; CDR3 DNA: TGTGCCAGCAGTCAAAGCAATCAGCCCCAGCATTTT
V gene: TRBV30; clone size: -; J gene: TRBJ1-3; D gene: -; CDR3 protein: CAWSGAFSGNTIYF; CDR3 DNA: TGTGCCTGGAGTGGGGCCTTCTCTGGAAACACCATATATTTT
V gene: TRBV28; clone size: -; J gene: TRBJ2-7; D gene: TRBD2; CDR3 protein: CASSFLTGGTHEQYF; CDR3 DNA: TGTGCCAGCAGTTTCCTAACGGGGGGGACGCACGAGCAGTACTTC
V gene: TRBV28; clone size: few; J gene: TRBJ2-1; D gene: -; CDR3 protein: CASTSARDTVYNEQFF; CDR3 DNA: TGTGCCAGCACCTCGGCCCGGGACACCGTTTACAATGAGCAGTTCTTC